The 19 T cell receptor beta chains reported below all come from one sample, sequenced in a study of human T cells and chemical hapten exposure. Sample time point: patch test 3, about 24 weeks after DPC sensitization. Treatment given: therapeutic diphenylcyclopropenone sensitization with weekly scalp DPC. A single record per CDR3 protein comes from TCRdb applying MiXCR to the RACE reads. Among approximately 80,000 distinct CDR3 sequences listed, about an eighth were seen once. The specimen was whole blood, collected in connection with sensitization to the hapten diphenylcyclopropenone (DPC). The receptor set was obtained from a woman aged 45 to 65 with alopecia areata. Some clones in this sample may be carry-over from other donors' samples.

The chain couples TRBV3-1 to TRBJ1-1; D ambiguous. The CDR3 spans 14 residues. CDR1 and CDR2 from the germline V gene are LGHDT and YNNKEL (reference sequence). Trimming left V 1 base short and J 4 bases short, with 10 bases between. CDR3 sequence: CASSQGGRTTEAFF. In DNA, the CDR3 is TGTGCCAGCAGCCAAGGAGGCAGGACCACTGAAGCTTTCTTT.

V and J are TRBV28 and TRBJ1-5; no definite D call. Trimming removed 4 bases from V and 13 bases from J, with 14 bases in between. From germline, CDR1 is MDHEN and CDR2 SYDVKM. The CDR3 has 12 amino acids. The CDR3 loop is CASSSARTKQHF. The CDR3 DNA reads as TGTGCCAGCAGTTCCGCCCGGACTAAACAGCATTTT. Supplemented by reference TRBV28 and TRBJ1-5, the full variable domain reads DVKVTQSSRYLVKRTGEKVFLECVQDMDHENMFWYRQDPGLGLRLIYFSYDVKMKEKGDIPEGYSVSREKKERFSLILESASTNQTSMYLCASSSARTKQHFGDGTRLSIL.

This clonotype was recorded a few times. The V gene is TRBV12-3 or TRBV12-4, the J gene TRBJ1-5; D not certain. The CDR3 totals 13 residues. V was shortened by 6 bases and J by 5 bases, with 11 bases between the two germline ends. Written as DNA, the CDR3 is TGTGCCAGCAGCGGTGGGTCGGATCAGCCCCAGCATTTT. Amino acid sequence: CASSGGSDQPQHF.

This sequence joins TRBV10-3 and TRBJ2-1, with D unresolved. The CDR3 is 11 amino acids. V shed 0 bases and J shed 7 bases, with 1 base lying between them. The V gene's germline CDR1 is ENHRY and CDR2 SYGVKD. The CDR3 region is CAISESNEQFF. The CDR3 DNA reads TGTGCCATCAGTGAGTCTAATGAGCAGTTCTTC.

This clonotype was seen many times. The genes are TRBV6-1 and TRBJ1-6; no clear D. The V and J ends lost 0 bases and 3 bases respectively, with 3 bases between them. Germline assignment: CDR1 MNHNS and CDR2 SASEGT. The length of the CDR3 is 14 residues. CDR3 residues: CASSEASYNSPLHF. CDR3 nucleotide sequence: TGTGCCAGCAGTGAAGCTAGCTATAATTCACCCCTCCACTTT.

In its sample, this clonotype was seen a few times. This chain uses TRBV19 with TRBJ1-5; no reliable D call. Germline CDR1 and CDR2: LNHDA and SQIVND (reference sequence). The CDR3 spans 12 residues. V gave up 8 bases and J gave up 0 bases, with 5 bases separating them. CDR3 loop: CASGHSNQPQHF. The CDR3 nucleotides are TGTGCCAGTGGCCATAGCAATCAGCCCCAGCATTTT.

This clonotype has just a few counts. The V gene is TRBV7-2, the J gene TRBJ2-1; TRBD2 is a possible D gene (5 bases). CDR1 and CDR2 from the germline V gene are SGHTA and FQGNSA. The CDR3 loop spans 14 amino acids. The V end lost 4 bases, the J end lost 12 bases, and 19 bases lay between the germline ends. CDR3 nucleotide sequence: TGTGCCAGCAGCTCGAATTCGGGCGGGCTTGGGCAGTTCTTC. Translation: CASSSNSGGLGQFF.

The V gene is TRBV2, the J gene TRBJ1-3, with D unclear. CDR1 is SNHLY, CDR2 FYNNEI, per germline. V was cut by 6 bases and J by 0 bases, with 12 bases left in between. The CDR3 covers 15 residues. CDR3 sequence reads: CASRLEHSSGNTIYF. The CDR3 DNA reads TGTGCCAGCAGACTCGAGCATAGCTCTGGAAACACCATATATTTT.

The J gene is TRBJ1-6, the V gene TRBV2, with D hard to call. The V and J ends lost 6 bases and 4 bases respectively, with 7 bases between them. The germline V gene has CDR1 SNHLY and CDR2 FYNNEI. This CDR3 is built from 13 residues. The CDR3 sequence is CASRLLYNSPLHF. CDR3 nucleotide sequence: TGTGCCAGCAGGCTTCTGTATAATTCACCCCTCCACTTT.

The CDR3 DNA reads TGTGCCAGCAGCCCCGGACTAGCGGCTAGCACAGATACGCAGTATTTT. It specifies CASSPGLAASTDTQYF. The J gene is TRBJ2-3, the V gene TRBV12-3 or TRBV12-4, with TRBD2 matching over 10 bases. The CDR3 runs to 16 residues. V lost 6 bases to trimming and J lost 0 bases; unmatched junction nucleotides: 6.

This clonotype occurred a few times. The chain recombines TRBV7-9 with TRBJ2-1; 12 bases are a match to TRBD2. CDR3 length: 20 amino acids. CDR1 is SEHNR and CDR2 is FQNEAQ in the germline V gene (reference sequence). Germline trimming cut 4 bases from V and 5 bases from J; bases unmatched to any gene: 18. The CDR3 DNA is TGTGCCAGCAGCTCCGGTCGGGGACTAGCGGGCACCCGCGCGGACAATGAGCAGTTCTTC. Protein product: CASSSGRGLAGTRADNEQFF.

This clonotype has just a few counts. The J gene is TRBJ2-5, the V gene TRBV28; weak D call: TRBD1 (5 bases). The V gene's germline CDR1 is MDHEN and CDR2 SYDVKM. CDR3 length: 16 residues. The ends were cut back, 4 bases at V and 1 base at J, with 16 bases in the middle. DNA of the CDR3: TGTGCCAGCAGTTCAGGTACAGGCCTCACCCAAGAGACCCAGTACTTC. As protein: CASSSGTGLTQETQYF.

This clonotype was observed a handful of times. The chain couples TRBV18 to TRBJ2-1, with no clear D. Germline lookup yields CDR1 KGHSH and CDR2 LQKENI. The CDR3 spans 12 residues. V lost 3 bases to trimming and J lost 5 bases, with 5 bases between them. In DNA, the CDR3 is TGTGCCAGCTCACCCCCCAACAATGAGCAGTTCTTC. Translation gives CASSPPNNEQFF.

This clonotype was observed at least ten times. The V call is TRBV5-1, the J call TRBJ2-1; TRBD2 aligns across 7 bases. After removal of 4 bases from V and 4 bases from J, the junction contained 5 bases not matched to a gene. Germline CDR1 SGHRS, CDR2 YFSETQ. The CDR3 covers 14 residues. The CDR3 loop reads CASSHSGLYNEQFF. CDR3 DNA sequence: TGCGCCAGCAGCCATAGCGGGCTTTACAATGAGCAGTTCTTC.

V is TRBV13 and J is TRBJ1-1, with 8 positions matching TRBD1. This CDR3 region has 14 residues. V was pared by 5 bases and J by 4 bases, with 6 bases of the junction left unmatched. Per germline, CDR1 PRHDT and CDR2 FYEKMQ (reference sequence). The DNA of the CDR3 is TGTGCCAGCAGCGGGCAGGGGGCGACCACTGAAGCTTTCTTT. Its translation: CASSGQGATTEAFF.

The table lists this clonotype with many counts. The chain carries TRBV29-1 and TRBJ1-1; D possibly corresponds to TRBD1 (5 bases). The length of the CDR3 is 13 residues. The ends were cut back, 7 bases at V and 2 bases at J, with 14 bases in the middle. Per the germline V gene, CDR1 is SQVTM and CDR2 is ANQGSEA. CDR3 in DNA: TGCAGCGCCCAACAGGTTGGTAACACTGAAGCTTTCTTT. This encodes CSAQQVGNTEAFF.

The sample holds many counts of this clonotype. The rearrangement uses TRBV10-3 and TRBJ2-3; D ambiguous. CDR1 and CDR2 from the germline V gene are ENHRY and SYGVKD. V dropped 3 bases and J dropped 4 bases, with 17 bases sitting between them. The CDR3 extends over 16 amino acids. In nucleotides, the CDR3 is TGTGCCATCAGTGACGGCCCAGGTGGTGGGGCAGATACGCAGTATTTT. Translating gives CAISDGPGGGADTQYF.

The CDR3 DNA is TGTGCCAGCTCACCCCCGGGGGAAAATGAGCAGTTCTTC. Its protein product is CASSPPGENEQFF. The chain combines TRBV18 with TRBJ2-1; a weak D match, TRBD2 (6 bases). Between the trimmed V and J ends, which lost 3 bases and 7 bases, there was a span of 10 bases. There are 13 residues in the CDR3. Germline-derived CDR1 and CDR2 are KGHSH and LQKENI.

This clonotype showed up many times. The V and J genes are TRBV20-1 and TRBJ2-3, with 7 bases that match TRBD2. Unmatched junction bases numbered 17, after V lost 3 bases and J lost 5 bases. This CDR3 is 17 amino acids long. Germline CDR1 DFQATT, CDR2 SNEGSKA (reference sequence). The CDR3 here is CSASGLVGGPLVDTQYF. The DNA for the CDR3 is TGCAGTGCTAGTGGTCTCGTGGGAGGGCCGTTGGTAGATACGCAGTATTTT.